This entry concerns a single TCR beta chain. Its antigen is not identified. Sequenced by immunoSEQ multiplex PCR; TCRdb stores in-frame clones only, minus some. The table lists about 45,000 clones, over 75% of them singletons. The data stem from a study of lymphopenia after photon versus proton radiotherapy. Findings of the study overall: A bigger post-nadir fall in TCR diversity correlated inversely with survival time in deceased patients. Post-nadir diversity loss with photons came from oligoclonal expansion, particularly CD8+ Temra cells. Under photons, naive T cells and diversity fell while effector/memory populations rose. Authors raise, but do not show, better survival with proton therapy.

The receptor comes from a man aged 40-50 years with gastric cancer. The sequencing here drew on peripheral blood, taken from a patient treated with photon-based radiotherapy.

CDR3 region: CASSPSGGAETQYF. CDR3 in DNA: TGTGCCAGCAGTCCAAGCGGGGGCGCGGAGACCCAGTACTTC. The chain couples TRBV28 to TRBJ2-5, with TRBD2 matching over 8 bases. This CDR3 has 14 amino acids. In germline, CDR1 is MDHEN, CDR2 SYDVKM. Trimming removed 5 bases from V and 5 bases from J; junction bases left unmatched: 7.